These T cell receptor beta chains were read from a single sample in a study of cytomegalovirus exposure and HLA in healthy donors. This table comes from immunoSEQ multiplex PCR, and its TCRdb copy is limited to in-frame clones, with some not included. The table shows 200,000 or so clones, with 70% occurring only once. Material: PBMCs. The receptors here all came from a man aged 40-49 years in good health and CMV-seropositive. Each CDR3 is given with its conserved first and last residue. The order of the fields is V gene, CDR3 length, D gene, J gene, clone size, CDR3 protein, CDR3 DNA. The D gene is left open where the match is weak. Only some rows state a clone size, as once, few, many or a class for expanded clones.

TRBV5-6	16	.	TRBJ2-3	.	CACQTGGPTSTDTQYF	TGTGCCTGTCAGACGGGGGGCCCTACTAGCACAGATACGCAGTATTTT
TRBV5-4	14	.	TRBJ2-5	.	CASSIPLAEETQYF	TGTGCCAGCAGCATTCCACTAGCAGAGGAGACCCAGTACTTC
TRBV29-1	13	.	TRBJ1-1	.	CSVAWTENTEAFF	TGCAGCGTTGCGTGGACAGAGAACACTGAAGCTTTCTTT
TRBV9	14	TRBD1	TRBJ1-1	.	CASSVGQGDTEAFF	TGTGCCAGCAGCGTAGGTCAGGGGGACACTGAAGCTTTCTTT
TRBV13	14	TRBD1	TRBJ2-7	.	CASRRTTGDFEQYF	TGTGCCAGCAGACGGACGACAGGGGACTTTGAGCAGTACTTC
TRBV9	19	TRBD2	TRBJ2-1	few	CASSPRSVAGGSSYNEQFF	TGTGCCAGCAGCCCTCGTTCGGTAGCGGGGGGTAGCTCCTACAATGAGCAGTTCTTC
TRBV7-2	17	.	TRBJ1-3	.	CASSSPLGGVRANTIYF	TGTGCCAGCAGCTCCCCCTTAGGGGGGGTCAGGGCCAACACCATATATTTT
TRBV7-2	14	.	TRBJ2-2	.	CASSLDRGTGELFF	TGTGCCAGCAGCTTAGATAGGGGCACCGGGGAGCTGTTTTTT
TRBV2	16	.	TRBJ1-6	.	CASSVSAETGETPLHF	TGTGCCAGCAGTGTTTCGGCGGAGACCGGCGAGACACCCCTCCACTTT
TRBV7-9	13	.	TRBJ1-2	.	CASSDALGDGYTF	TGTGCCAGCAGCGATGCCCTAGGCGATGGCTACACCTTC
TRBV18	13	.	TRBJ2-7	.	CASSSGQEDEQYF	TGTGCCAGCTCATCAGGACAAGAGGACGAGCAGTACTTC
TRBV27	16	TRBD2	TRBJ2-5	.	CASSLSFSGGQETQYF	TGTGCCAGCAGTTTATCGTTTAGCGGGGGGCAAGAGACCCAGTACTTC
TRBV5-4	15	TRBD1	TRBJ2-6	few	CASSLQGAGANVLTF	TGTGCCAGCAGCCTACAGGGGGCCGGGGCCAACGTCCTGACTTTC
TRBV5-1	17	TRBD1	TRBJ1-3	.	CASSLATGVASGNTIYF	TGCGCCAGCAGCTTGGCAACAGGGGTTGCCTCTGGAAACACCATATATTTT
TRBV11-2	12	TRBD1	TRBJ2-5	few	CASSQTGVDQYF	TGTGCCAGCAGCCAAACAGGGGTTGACCAGTACTTC
TRBV7-9	14	.	TRBJ2-7	.	CASSLGLSSYEQYF	TGTGCCAGCAGCTTAGGATTGAGTAGTTACGAGCAGTACTTC
TRBV5-5	15	.	TRBJ2-7	once	CASSLLPTSSYEQYF	TGTGCCAGCAGCTTGCTGCCGACTAGCTCCTACGAGCAGTACTTC
TRBV19	14	TRBD1	TRBJ2-7	once	CASAGTGISYEQYF	TGTGCCAGTGCCGGGACAGGCATCTCCTACGAGCAGTACTTC
TRBV27	14	.	TRBJ2-7	.	CASSLAAGHYEQYF	TGTGCCAGCAGTCTCGCGGCAGGGCATTACGAGCAGTACTTC
TRBV5-1	13	TRBD1	TRBJ1-2	.	CASSELTGVGYTF	TGCGCCAGCAGCGAACTGACAGGGGTGGGCTACACCTTC
TRBV19	14	TRBD1	TRBJ2-7	.	CASSPRTGGSKQYF	TGTGCCAGTAGCCCTCGGACAGGGGGTTCCAAGCAGTACTTC
TRBV6-5	15	TRBD1	TRBJ1-2	.	CASSRTGGKNYGYTF	TGTGCCAGCAGCCGCACAGGGGGTAAAAACTATGGCTACACCTTC
TRBV5-8	15	.	TRBJ1-5	.	CASSLVAFSNQPQHF	TGTGCCAGCAGCTTGGTGGCATTTAGCAATCAGCCCCAGCATTTT
TRBV29-1	11	.	TRBJ2-3	.	CSVPSHGAQYF	TGCAGCGTGCCGTCTCACGGTGCGCAGTATTTT
TRBV7-2	14	TRBD1	TRBJ1-2	few	CASSLTGGNYGYTF	TGTGCCAGCAGCTTAACAGGGGGCAACTATGGCTACACCTTC
TRBV10-3	15	.	TRBJ1-1	.	CAISLGGVLNTEAFF	TGTGCCATCAGCCTCGGGGGGGTCCTGAACACTGAAGCTTTCTTT
TRBV7-2	14	TRBD1	TRBJ1-1	.	CASSPGQVNTEAFF	TGTGCCAGCAGCCCGGGACAGGTGAACACTGAAGCTTTCTTT
TRBV11-2	18	TRBD1	TRBJ2-1	.	CASSLGRDRSVLGNEQFF	TGTGCCAGCAGCTTAGGCCGGGACAGGTCCGTTCTAGGGAATGAGCAGTTCTTC
TRBV5-1	16	.	TRBJ2-3	.	CASSLATADSTDTQYF	TGCGCCAGCAGCTTGGCCACCGCAGATAGCACAGATACGCAGTATTTT
TRBV15	15	.	TRBJ1-1	once	CATSIVAGMNTEAFF	TGTGCCACCAGCATAGTCGCAGGAATGAACACTGAAGCTTTCTTT
TRBV7-9	15	.	TRBJ2-7	few	CASSSLGGPMEEQYF	TGTGCCAGCAGCTCCCTCGGGGGACCGATGGAAGAGCAGTACTTC
TRBV7-9	15	.	TRBJ2-5	once	CASSPGLAMVETQYF	TGTGCCAGCAGCCCGGGCCTAGCGATGGTGGAGACCCAGTACTTC
TRBV5-1	13	TRBD1	TRBJ1-6	.	CASSSGQNSPLHF	TGCGCCAGCAGCTCGGGACAGAATTCACCCCTCCACTTT
TRBV7-3	15	TRBD2	TRBJ2-5	.	CASSLNAGGGETQYF	TGTGCCAGCAGCTTAAATGCGGGGGGAGGGGAGACCCAGTACTTC
TRBV5-1	15	.	TRBJ2-7	once	CASSLGDRGFYEQYF	TGCGCCAGCAGCTTGGGGGATAGGGGGTTCTACGAGCAGTACTTC
TRBV2	13	.	TRBJ2-7	.	CASSTGGVVEQYF	TGTGCCAGCAGTACAGGGGGGGTGGTAGAGCAGTACTTC
TRBV15	18	TRBD2	TRBJ2-3	.	CATSRVAGGGSSTDTQYF	TGTGCCACCAGCAGAGTGGCGGGCGGGGGTTCTAGCACAGATACGCAGTATTTT
TRBV23-1	17	TRBD1	TRBJ2-7	.	CASSQSDYWDRIDEQYF	TGCGCCAGCAGTCAATCCGATTATTGGGACAGGATAGACGAGCAGTACTTC
TRBV6-5	14	.	TRBJ1-2	.	CAAALSTGSNGYTF	TGTGCCGCCGCCCTTTCCACAGGGTCGAATGGCTACACCTTC
TRBV21-1	17	.	TRBJ1-4	.	CASSKEGGVTTNEKLFF	TGTGCCAGCAGCAAAGAGGGAGGAGTAACAACTAATGAAAAACTGTTTTTT
TRBV5-5	17	TRBD1	TRBJ1-1	.	CASTSATGGIWVTEAFF	TGTGCCAGCACTTCAGCAACAGGGGGGATATGGGTCACTGAAGCTTTCTTT
TRBV27	14	.	TRBJ2-3	.	CASSFGRGPDTQYF	TGTGCCAGCAGTTTTGGCAGGGGACCAGATACGCAGTATTTT
TRBV5-1	16	.	TRBJ1-1	.	CASSLDFTGINTEAFF	TGCGCCAGCAGCTTGGACTTCACAGGGATAAACACTGAAGCTTTCTTT
TRBV7-9	14	TRBD1	TRBJ1-3	.	CASRQGATGNTIYF	TGTGCCAGCAGACAGGGGGCTACTGGAAACACCATATATTTT
TRBV7-6	15	.	TRBJ1-1	.	CASSYAGEGHTEAFF	TGTGCCAGCAGCTACGCAGGGGAGGGTCACACTGAAGCTTTCTTT